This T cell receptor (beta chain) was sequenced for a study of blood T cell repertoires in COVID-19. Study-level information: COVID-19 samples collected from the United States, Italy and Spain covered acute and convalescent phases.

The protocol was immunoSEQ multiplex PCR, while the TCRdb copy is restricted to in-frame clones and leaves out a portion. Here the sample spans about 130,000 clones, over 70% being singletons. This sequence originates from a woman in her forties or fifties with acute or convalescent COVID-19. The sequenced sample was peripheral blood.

The CDR3 reads CASRYPGDEQYF. The CDR3, as DNA: TGCGCCAGCAGATACCCGGGGGACGAGCAGTACTTC. This sequence joins TRBV5-1 and TRBJ2-7; a possible D gene is TRBD2 (6 bases). The V gene's germline CDR1 is SGHRS and CDR2 YFSETQ. The CDR3 loop spans 12 amino acids. The V gene lost 5 bases and the J gene lost 5 bases, with 11 bases spanning the gap.